Within the sample, the clone carrying this T cell receptor beta chain is medium-sized. Its specificity is not known. Little can be read into the size of this beta chain, an off-target read in a library designed for alpha chains. Time point of the sample: sample taken at primary tumor resection. Extraction of whole RNA from tumor, nontumor lung or frozen PBMC preceded unsorted sequencing. The CDR3 length is 12 residues. The germline V and J ends were trimmed by 6 bases and 6 bases, with 9 bases remaining between them. This record comes from a study of spatial heterogeneity in lung cancer. Study-level results: Counts that tracked tumor mutation counts were those of expanded intratumoral alpha and beta TCRs.

TCRdb re-derived calls from the 5' RACE reads in MiXCR, one entry per CDR3 protein. The repertoire holds approximately 3,700 distinct CDR3 sequences, with about a quarter as singletons. The sequence was collected from a male donor with early-stage non-small cell lung cancer. This chain uses TRBV12-3 or TRBV12-4 with TRBJ1-5; no firm D call. Sample: lung tumor tissue, taken at surgery. The DNA of the CDR3 is TGTGCCAGCAGGGCAGCGGTTCAGCCCCAGCATTTT. Translating it yields CASRAAVQPQHF.